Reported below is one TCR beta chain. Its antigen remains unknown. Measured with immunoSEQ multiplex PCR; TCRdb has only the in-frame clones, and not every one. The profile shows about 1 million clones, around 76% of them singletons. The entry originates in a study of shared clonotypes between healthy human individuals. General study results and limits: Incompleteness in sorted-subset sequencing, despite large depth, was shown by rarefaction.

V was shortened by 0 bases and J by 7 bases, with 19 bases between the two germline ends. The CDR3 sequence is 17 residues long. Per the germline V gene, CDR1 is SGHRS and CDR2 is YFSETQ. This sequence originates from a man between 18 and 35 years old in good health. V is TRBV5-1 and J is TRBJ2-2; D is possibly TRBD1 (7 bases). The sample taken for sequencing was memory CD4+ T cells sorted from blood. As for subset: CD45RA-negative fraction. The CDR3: CASSLGPQGGRGGELFF. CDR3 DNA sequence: TGCGCCAGCAGCTTGGGCCCCCAGGGGGGACGAGGCGGGGAGCTGTTTTTT.